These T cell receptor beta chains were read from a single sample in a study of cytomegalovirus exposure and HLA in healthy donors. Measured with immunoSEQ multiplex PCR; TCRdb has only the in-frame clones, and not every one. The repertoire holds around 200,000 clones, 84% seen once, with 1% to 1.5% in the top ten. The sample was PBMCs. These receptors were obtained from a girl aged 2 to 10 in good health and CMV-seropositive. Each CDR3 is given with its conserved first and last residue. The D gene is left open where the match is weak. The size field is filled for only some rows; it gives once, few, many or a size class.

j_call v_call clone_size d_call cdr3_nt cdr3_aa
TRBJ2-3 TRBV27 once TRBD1 TGTGCCAGCAGTTTTATAGGGGGCGCAGCAGATACGCAGTATTTT CASSFIGGAADTQYF
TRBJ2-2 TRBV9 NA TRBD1 TGTGCCAGCAGTGGACAGGGCAGGACCGGGGAGCTGTTTTTT CASSGQGRTGELFF
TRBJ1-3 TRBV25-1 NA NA TGTGCCAGCAGTGTCCCCTCCGGCCAGGGAGGTGGAAACACCATACATTTT CASSVPSGQGGGNTIHF
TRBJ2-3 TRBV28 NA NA TGTGCCAGCACCCTAGGGCAGGGGTCTCAAGATACGCAGTATTTT CASTLGQGSQDTQYF
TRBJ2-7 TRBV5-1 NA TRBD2 TGCGCCAGCAGCTTGGGTTCCGGGGGGGCCTACGAGCAGTACTTC CASSLGSGGAYEQYF
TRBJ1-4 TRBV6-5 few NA TGTGCCAGCAGAGCCGGTTTTCAAGCTAATGAAAAACTGTTTTTT CASRAGFQANEKLFF
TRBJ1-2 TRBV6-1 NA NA TGTGCCAGCAGTGAAGAACAGGGTGGTGGCTACACCTTC CASSEEQGGGYTF
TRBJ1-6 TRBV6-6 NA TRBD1 TGTGCCAGCAGTGCAACACAGGGGTCAAATTCACCCCTCCACTTT CASSATQGSNSPLHF
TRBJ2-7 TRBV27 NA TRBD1 TGTGCCAGCAGTTTAAGGGCAGGGGGCAGGTACGAGCAGTACTTC CASSLRAGGRYEQYF
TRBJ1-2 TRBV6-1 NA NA TGTGCCAGCAGTGAACTGGCAGGTGCTAACTATGGCTACACCTTC CASSELAGANYGYTF
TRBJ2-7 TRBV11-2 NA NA TGTGCCAGCAGTTCACCTACAGGTTCCTACGAGCAGTACTTC CASSSPTGSYEQYF
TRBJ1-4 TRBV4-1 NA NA TGCGCCACCACGGCCTACCCCGGACAGATTAATGAAAAACTGTTTTTT CATTAYPGQINEKLFF
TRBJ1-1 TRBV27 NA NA TGTGCCAGCAGTTTATGGGGGGGGACGAACACTGAAGCTTTCTTT CASSLWGGTNTEAFF
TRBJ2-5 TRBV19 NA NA TGTGCCAGTAGTATCTCGCAGGGCCCAGGGGAGACCCAGTACTTC CASSISQGPGETQYF
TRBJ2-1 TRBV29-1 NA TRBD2 TGCAGCGTTGCTATTAGCGGGGGGGCAGGGGGAAATGAGCAGTTCTTC CSVAISGGAGGNEQFF
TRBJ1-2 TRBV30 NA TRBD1 TGTGCCTGGAGCCCCGGGACAGGGAGCGGCTACACCTTC CAWSPGTGSGYTF
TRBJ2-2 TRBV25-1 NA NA TGTGCCAGCAGTGAATGGGCAGGTCCAAACACCGGGGAGCTGTTTTTT CASSEWAGPNTGELFF
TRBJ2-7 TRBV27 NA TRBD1 TGTGCCAGCGCTTTGGGCCAGGGGGCTTACGAGCAGTACTTC CASALGQGAYEQYF
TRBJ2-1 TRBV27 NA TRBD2 TGTGCCAGCACTCAGACGGCTAGCGGGAGTGGCTATGAGCAGTTCTTC CASTQTASGSGYEQFF
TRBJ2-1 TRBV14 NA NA TGTGCCAGCAGCCAAGATCTTCCCGGGTCCGGGAATGAGCAGTTCTTC CASSQDLPGSGNEQFF
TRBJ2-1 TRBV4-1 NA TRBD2 TGCGCCAGCAGCGCCCCCGGACTAGCGGAGCTCACTGAGCAGTTCTTC CASSAPGLAELTEQFF
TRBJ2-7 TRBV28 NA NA TGTGCCAGCAGTTTCCCTAACTCCTACGAGCAGTACTTC CASSFPNSYEQYF
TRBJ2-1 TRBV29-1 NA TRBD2 TGCAGCGTTCCTCCTTCCGGGACTAGCGGGATTAGAGGGGACAATGAGCAGTTCTTC CSVPPSGTSGIRGDNEQFF
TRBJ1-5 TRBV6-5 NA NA TGTGCCAGCAGTTACTCATCGGGGGTTCAGCCCCAGCATTTT CASSYSSGVQPQHF
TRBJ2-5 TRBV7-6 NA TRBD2 TGTGCCAGCAGCTTAGGTTATCAGCCGGGAGCGGGAACAGAGACCCAGTACTTC CASSLGYQPGAGTETQYF
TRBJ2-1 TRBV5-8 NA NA TGTGCCAGCAGCCGGTTATACAATGAGCAGTTCTTC CASSRLYNEQFF
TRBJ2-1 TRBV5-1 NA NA TGCGCCAGCAGCCCGGGACAAGGGAGAGGTGAGCAGTTCTTC CASSPGQGRGEQFF
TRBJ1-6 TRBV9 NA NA TGTGCCAGCAGCCCAAGCCGGGGAGGCTTAGGTTCACCCCTCCACTTT CASSPSRGGLGSPLHF
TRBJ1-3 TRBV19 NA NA TGTGCCACGTACTCTGGAAACACCATATATTTT CATYSGNTIYF
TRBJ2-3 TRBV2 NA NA TGTGCCAGCCGGGCTAGCCGAAACACAGATACGCAGTATTTT CASRASRNTDTQYF
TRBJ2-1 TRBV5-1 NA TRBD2 TGCGCCAGCAGCTTCAGCGGGGGGGCGGGCAATGAGCAGTTCTTC CASSFSGGAGNEQFF
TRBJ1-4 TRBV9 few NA TGTGCCAGCAGCCCCCGGGGGGCGGGGGGTGAAAAACTGTTTTTT CASSPRGAGGEKLFF
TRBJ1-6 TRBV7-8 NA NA TGTGCCAGCAGCTTAGCCTGGAGCGTTAGCTCCTATAATTCACCCCTCCACTTT CASSLAWSVSSYNSPLHF